This T cell receptor (beta chain) comes out of a study of blood T cell repertoires in COVID-19. At the level of the study: Acute and convalescent COVID-19 specimens originated in the United States, Italy and Spain.

In assigning cohorts, the study relied on participant-reported clinical history. Trimming took 2 bases from V and 0 from J, leaving 7 bases between them. CDR1 is SGHTA and CDR2 is FQGNSA in the germline V gene. CDR3 length: 14 residues. The repertoire was sequenced with immunoSEQ multiplex PCR; TCRdb's copy has only in-frame clones and lacks some. This table holds around 420,000 clones, 70% to 90% found once. Sequenced input: PBMCs or T cells enriched from blood (not recorded which). The receptor comes from a woman aged 40-49 years with acute COVID-19. The J gene is TRBJ1-1, the V gene TRBV7-2; the D is unclear. The CDR3 bases are TGTGCCAGCAGCTTAAGTCACATGAACACTGAAGCTTTCTTT. Translating gives CASSLSHMNTEAFF.